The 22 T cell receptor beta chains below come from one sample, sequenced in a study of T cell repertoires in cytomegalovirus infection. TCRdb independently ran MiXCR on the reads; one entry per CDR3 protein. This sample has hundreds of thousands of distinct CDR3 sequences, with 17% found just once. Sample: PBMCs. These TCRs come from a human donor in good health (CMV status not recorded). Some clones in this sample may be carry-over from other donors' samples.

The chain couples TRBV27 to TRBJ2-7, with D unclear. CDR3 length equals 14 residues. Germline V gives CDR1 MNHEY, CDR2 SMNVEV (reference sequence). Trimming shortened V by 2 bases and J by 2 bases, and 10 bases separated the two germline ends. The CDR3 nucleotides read TGTGCCAGCAGTTTAAGGAACATGCCCTACGAGCAGTACTTC. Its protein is CASSLRNMPYEQYF.

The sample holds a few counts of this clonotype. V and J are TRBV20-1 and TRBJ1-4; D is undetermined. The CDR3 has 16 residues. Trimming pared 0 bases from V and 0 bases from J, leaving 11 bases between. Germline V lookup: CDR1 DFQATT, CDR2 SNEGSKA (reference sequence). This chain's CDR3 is CSARDAGWATNEKLFF. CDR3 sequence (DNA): TGCAGTGCTAGAGATGCCGGGTGGGCAACTAATGAAAAACTGTTTTTT.

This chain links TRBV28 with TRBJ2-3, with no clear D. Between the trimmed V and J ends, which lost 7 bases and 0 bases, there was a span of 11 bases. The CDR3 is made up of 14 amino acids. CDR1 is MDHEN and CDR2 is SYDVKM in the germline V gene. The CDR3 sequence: CASNRPPSTDTQYF. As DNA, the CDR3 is TGTGCCAGCAATCGCCCCCCTAGCACAGATACGCAGTATTTT.

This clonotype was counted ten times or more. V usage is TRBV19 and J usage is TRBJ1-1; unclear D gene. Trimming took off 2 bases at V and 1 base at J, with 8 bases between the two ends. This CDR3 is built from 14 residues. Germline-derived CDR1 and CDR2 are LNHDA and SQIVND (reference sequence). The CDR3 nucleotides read TGTGCCAGTAGTATACAGTCGGGGAACACTGAAGCTTTCTTT. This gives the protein CASSIQSGNTEAFF.

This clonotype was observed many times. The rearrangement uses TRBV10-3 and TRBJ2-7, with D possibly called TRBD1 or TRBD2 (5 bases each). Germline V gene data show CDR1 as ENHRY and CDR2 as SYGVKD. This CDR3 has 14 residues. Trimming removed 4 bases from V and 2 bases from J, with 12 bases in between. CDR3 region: CAISGRTNPYEQYF. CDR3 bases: TGTGCCATCAGTGGGAGGACAAACCCCTACGAGCAGTACTTC.

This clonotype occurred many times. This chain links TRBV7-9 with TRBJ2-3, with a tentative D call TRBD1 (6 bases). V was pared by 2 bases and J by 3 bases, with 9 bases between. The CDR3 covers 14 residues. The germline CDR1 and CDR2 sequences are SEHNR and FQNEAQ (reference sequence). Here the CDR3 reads CASSLMQGTDTQYF. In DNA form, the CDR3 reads TGTGCCAGCAGCTTAATGCAGGGGACAGATACGCAGTATTTT.

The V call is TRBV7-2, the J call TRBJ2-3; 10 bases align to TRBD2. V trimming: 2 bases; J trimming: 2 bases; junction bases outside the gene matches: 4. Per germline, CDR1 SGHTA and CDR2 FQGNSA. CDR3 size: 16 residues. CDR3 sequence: CASSLRGLAATDTQYF. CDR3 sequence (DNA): TGTGCCAGCAGCTTACGCGGACTAGCGGCCACAGATACGCAGTATTTT.

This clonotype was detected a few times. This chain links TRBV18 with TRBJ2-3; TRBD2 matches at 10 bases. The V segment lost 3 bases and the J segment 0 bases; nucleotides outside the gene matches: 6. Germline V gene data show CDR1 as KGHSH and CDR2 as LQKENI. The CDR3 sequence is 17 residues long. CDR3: CASSPTPSGGSTDTQYF. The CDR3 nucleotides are TGTGCCAGCTCACCCACCCCTAGCGGGGGAAGCACAGATACGCAGTATTTT. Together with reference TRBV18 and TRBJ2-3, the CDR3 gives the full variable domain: NAGVMQNPRHLVRRRGQEARLRCSPMKGHSHVYWYRQLPEEGLKFMVYLQKENIIDESGMPKERFSAEFPKEGPSILRIQQVVRGDSAAYFCASSPTPSGGSTDTQYFGPGTRLTVL.

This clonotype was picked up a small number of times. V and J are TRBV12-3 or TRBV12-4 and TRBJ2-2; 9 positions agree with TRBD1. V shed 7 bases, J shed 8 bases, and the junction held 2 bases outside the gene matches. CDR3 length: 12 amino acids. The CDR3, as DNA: TGTGCCAGCAACAGGGGGCTTGGGGAGCTGTTTTTT. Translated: CASNRGLGELFF.

CDR3 nucleotide sequence: TGTGCCAGCAGTCCGCCAGCGGCTAGCACAGATACGCAGTATTTT. It codes for CASSPPAASTDTQYF. The V gene is TRBV28, the J gene TRBJ2-3; a possible D gene is TRBD2 (5 bases). CDR3 length: 15 amino acids. Germline loops: CDR1 MDHEN, CDR2 SYDVKM. V lost 5 bases and J 0 bases, leaving 12 bases between the germline ends.

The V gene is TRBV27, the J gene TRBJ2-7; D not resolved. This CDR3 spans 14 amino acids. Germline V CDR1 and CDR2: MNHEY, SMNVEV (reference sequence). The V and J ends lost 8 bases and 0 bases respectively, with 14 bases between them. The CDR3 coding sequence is TGTGCCAGCGGAATCTCGGACGGCTCCTACGAGCAGTACTTC. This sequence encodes CASGISDGSYEQYF.

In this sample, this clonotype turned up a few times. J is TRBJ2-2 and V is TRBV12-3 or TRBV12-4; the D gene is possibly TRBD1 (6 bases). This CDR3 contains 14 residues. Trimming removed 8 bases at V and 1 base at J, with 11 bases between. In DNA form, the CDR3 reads TGTGCCAGCTGCAGGGGACAGAACACCGGGGAGCTGTTTTTT. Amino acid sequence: CASCRGQNTGELFF.

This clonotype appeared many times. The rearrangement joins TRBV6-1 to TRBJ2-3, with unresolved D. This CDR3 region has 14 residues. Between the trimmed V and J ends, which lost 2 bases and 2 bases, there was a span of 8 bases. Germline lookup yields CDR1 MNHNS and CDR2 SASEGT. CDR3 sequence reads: CASSELASTDTQYF. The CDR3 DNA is TGTGCCAGCAGTGAATTGGCTTCCACAGATACGCAGTATTTT.

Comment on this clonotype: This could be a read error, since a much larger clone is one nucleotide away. The CDR3 protein is CSASLAGELFF. CDR3 coding DNA: TGCAGTGCTAGCCTGGCCGGGGAGCTGTTTTTT. The chain is built from TRBV20-1 and TRBJ2-2; D remains unclear. Trimming took off 3 bases at V and 6 bases at J, with 5 bases between the two ends. Germline CDR1 DFQATT, CDR2 SNEGSKA (reference sequence). The CDR3 covers 11 residues.

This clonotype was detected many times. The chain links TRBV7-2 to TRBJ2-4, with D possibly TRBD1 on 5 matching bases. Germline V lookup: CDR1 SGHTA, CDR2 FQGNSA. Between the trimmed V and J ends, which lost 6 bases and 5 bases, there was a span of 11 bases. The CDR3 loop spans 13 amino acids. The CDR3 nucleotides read TGTGCCAGCAGTTCCAGGGTCCAAAACATTCAGTACTTC. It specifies CASSSRVQNIQYF.

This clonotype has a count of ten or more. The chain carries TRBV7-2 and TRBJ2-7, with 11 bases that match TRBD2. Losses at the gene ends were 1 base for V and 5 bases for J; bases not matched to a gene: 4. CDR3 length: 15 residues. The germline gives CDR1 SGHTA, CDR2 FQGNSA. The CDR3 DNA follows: TGTGCCAGCAGCTTAGTCCCTAGCGGGGGGCACGAGCAGTACTTC. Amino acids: CASSLVPSGGHEQYF.

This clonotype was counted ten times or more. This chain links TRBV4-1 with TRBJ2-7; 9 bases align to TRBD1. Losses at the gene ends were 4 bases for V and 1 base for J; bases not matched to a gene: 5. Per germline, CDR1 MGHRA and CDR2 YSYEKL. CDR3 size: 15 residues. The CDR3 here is CASSRGQGPSYEQYF. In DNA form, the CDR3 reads TGCGCCAGCAGCCGCGGACAGGGGCCATCCTACGAGCAGTACTTC.

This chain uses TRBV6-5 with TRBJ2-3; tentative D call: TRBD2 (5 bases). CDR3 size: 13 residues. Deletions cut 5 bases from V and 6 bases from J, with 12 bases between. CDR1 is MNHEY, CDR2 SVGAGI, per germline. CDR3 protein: CASSTSGGDTQYF. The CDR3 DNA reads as TGTGCCAGCAGTACCTCGGGCGGGGATACGCAGTATTTT.

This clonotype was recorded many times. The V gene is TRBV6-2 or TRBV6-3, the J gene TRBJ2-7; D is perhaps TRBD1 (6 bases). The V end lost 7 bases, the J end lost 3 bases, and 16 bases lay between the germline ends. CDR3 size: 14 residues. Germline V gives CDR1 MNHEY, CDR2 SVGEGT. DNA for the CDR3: TGTGCCAGCAACCCCGACAGGTCGATCTACGAGCAGTACTTC. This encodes CASNPDRSIYEQYF.

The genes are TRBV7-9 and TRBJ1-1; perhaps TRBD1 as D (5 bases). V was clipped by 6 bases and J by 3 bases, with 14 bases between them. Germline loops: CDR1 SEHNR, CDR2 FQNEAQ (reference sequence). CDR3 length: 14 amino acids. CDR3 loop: CASSAGTLYTEAFF. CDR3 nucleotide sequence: TGTGCCAGCAGTGCAGGGACTCTCTACACTGAAGCTTTCTTT.

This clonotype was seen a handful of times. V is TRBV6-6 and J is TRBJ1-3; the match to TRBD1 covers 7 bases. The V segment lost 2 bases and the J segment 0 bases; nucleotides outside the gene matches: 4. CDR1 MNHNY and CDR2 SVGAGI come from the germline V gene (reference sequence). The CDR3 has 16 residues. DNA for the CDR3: TGTGCCAGCAGTTACGGGGACAGCGTCTCTGGAAACACCATATATTTT. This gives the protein CASSYGDSVSGNTIYF.

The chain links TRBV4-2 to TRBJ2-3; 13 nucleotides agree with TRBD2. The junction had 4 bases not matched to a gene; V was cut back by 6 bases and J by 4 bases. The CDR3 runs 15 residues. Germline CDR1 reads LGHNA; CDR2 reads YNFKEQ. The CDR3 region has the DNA TGTGCCAGCAGTACTAGCGGGGGGGAAGCAGATACGCAGTATTTT. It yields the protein CASSTSGGEADTQYF.